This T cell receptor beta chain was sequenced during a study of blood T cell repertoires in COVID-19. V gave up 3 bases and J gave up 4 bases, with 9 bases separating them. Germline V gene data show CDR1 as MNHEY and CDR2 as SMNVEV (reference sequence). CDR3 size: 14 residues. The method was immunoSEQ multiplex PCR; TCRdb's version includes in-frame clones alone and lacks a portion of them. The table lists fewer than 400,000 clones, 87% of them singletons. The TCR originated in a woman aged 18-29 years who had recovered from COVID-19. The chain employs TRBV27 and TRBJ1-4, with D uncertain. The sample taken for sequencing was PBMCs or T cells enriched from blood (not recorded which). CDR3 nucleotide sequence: TGTGCCAGCAGTTTTAGTGGGAGTAATGAAAAACTGTTTTTT. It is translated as CASSFSGSNEKLFF.